The 25 T cell receptor beta chains below come from one sample, sequenced in a study of blood T cell repertoires in COVID-19. The protocol was immunoSEQ multiplex PCR, while the TCRdb copy is restricted to in-frame clones and leaves out a portion. The sample yields roughly 270,000 clones, 70% to 90% seen once. The specimen sequenced was peripheral blood. The receptors were gathered from a man aged 50 to 60 with active or convalescent COVID-19.

The V call is TRBV6-5, the J call TRBJ1-4; TRBD1 aligns across 9 bases. Trimming took 6 bases from V and 8 from J; bases not matched to a gene: 7. In germline, CDR1 is MNHEY, CDR2 SVGAGI. The CDR3 spans 14 residues. CDR3 nucleotides: TGTGCCAGCAGAACAGGGGGCAGTAGGGAAAAACTGTTTTTT. This encodes CASRTGGSREKLFF.

The chain carries TRBV28 and TRBJ2-1, with 8 bases lining up with TRBD1. Trimming at V came to 3 bases and at J to 4 bases, leaving 5 bases not matched to a gene. CDR1 is MDHEN, CDR2 SYDVKM, per germline. The CDR3 has 15 amino acids. The CDR3 loop reads CASSLPRTGYNEQFF. The CDR3, as DNA: TGTGCCAGCAGTTTGCCTCGGACAGGGTACAATGAGCAGTTCTTC.

The chain recombines TRBV11-2 with TRBJ2-7; tentative D call: TRBD2 (5 bases). Per the germline V gene, CDR1 is SGHAT and CDR2 is FQNNGV. Trimming pared 0 bases from V and 2 bases from J, leaving 14 bases between. This CDR3 is built from 16 residues. CDR3 sequence reads: CASSLERAPNAYEQYF. The CDR3 nucleotides are TGTGCCAGCAGCTTAGAGCGGGCCCCAAACGCCTACGAGCAGTACTTC.

The chain joins TRBV15 to TRBJ1-5; perhaps TRBD1 as D (5 bases). From germline, CDR1 is LNHNV and CDR2 YYDKDF (reference sequence). This CDR3 region has 14 residues. V dropped 5 bases and J dropped 8 bases, with 16 bases sitting between them. The CDR3 loop is CATSSGTAGEPQHF. The CDR3 DNA follows: TGTGCCACCAGCTCCGGCACAGCGGGGGAGCCCCAGCATTTT.

This rearrangement joins TRBV13 to TRBJ2-7; possible D gene TRBD2, 7 bases. Per germline, CDR1 PRHDT and CDR2 FYEKMQ (reference sequence). Trimming removed 1 base from V and 6 bases from J, with 10 bases in between. This CDR3 is 13 amino acids long. The CDR3 spells CASSLVRGAEQYF. CDR3 nucleotides: TGTGCCAGCAGCTTAGTTCGGGGGGCCGAGCAGTACTTC. The whole variable domain, filled in from reference TRBV13 and TRBJ2-7, reads AAGVIQSPRHLIKEKRETATLKCYPIPRHDTVYWYQQGPGQDPQFLISFYEKMQSDKGSIPDRFSAQQFSDYHSELNMSSLELGDSALYFCASSLVRGAEQYFGPGTRLTVT.

The chain couples TRBV29-1 to TRBJ2-1; TRBD1 matches at 8 bases. Trimming took 3 bases from V and 0 from J; bases not matched to a gene: 16. The germline CDR1 and CDR2 sequences are SQVTM and ANQGSEA. The CDR3 length is 19 residues. The CDR3 region has the DNA TGCAGCGTTGACGGGCGCAGGGGGCCTGCCGTCGGCTCCTACAATGAGCAGTTCTTC. Its protein is CSVDGRRGPAVGSYNEQFF.

Only a few counts were recorded for this clone. This chain uses TRBV5-1 with TRBJ1-1, with a possible D match to TRBD1 (5 bases). CDR3 size: 15 residues. In germline, CDR1 is SGHRS, CDR2 YFSETQ. V lost 7 bases, J lost 3 bases, and 19 bases lay in between. This chain's CDR3 is CASRKNQGGDTEAFF. CDR3 nucleotides: TGCGCCAGCCGCAAAAACCAGGGAGGCGACACTGAAGCTTTCTTT. The full variable domain, completed using reference TRBV5-1 and TRBJ1-1, is KAGVTQTPRYLIKTRGQQVTLSCSPISGHRSVSWYQQTPGQGLQFLFEYFSETQRNKGNFPGRFSGRQFSNSRSEMNVSTLELGDSALYLCASRKNQGGDTEAFFGQGTRLTVV.

The chain links TRBV6-1 to TRBJ1-5, with D possibly matching TRBD1 (6 bases). This CDR3 has 14 amino acids. V was shortened by 2 bases and J by 4 bases, with 9 bases between the two germline ends. Germline CDR1 is MNHNS and CDR2 is SASEGT. CDR3 region: CASSEWTDNQPQHF. The CDR3 DNA follows: TGTGCCAGCAGTGAATGGACAGATAATCAGCCCCAGCATTTT.

This clone was seen more than once but under ten times. The chain uses TRBV12-2 and TRBJ2-2; no DNA check was done on the table's D call, TRBD2. TRBV12-2 is a pseudogene segment. The CDR3 consists of 16 residues. The CDR3 DNA reads as TGTGCAAGTCGCTTGGAAGGACTAACCAACACCGGGGAGCTGTTTTTT. This encodes CASRLEGLTNTGELFF.

The chain employs TRBV7-3 and TRBJ2-2; TRBD1 matches at 7 bases. V lost 2 bases and J lost 0; bases outside the gene matches: 3. Germline V CDR1 and CDR2: SGHTA, FQGTGA. The CDR3 runs to 16 residues. The DNA of the CDR3 is TGTGCCAGCAGCTTATTAGGGGGCTCGAACACCGGGGAGCTGTTTTTT. It codes for CASSLLGGSNTGELFF.

The chain couples TRBV13 to TRBJ2-4, with 7 positions matching TRBD2. The ends lost 7 bases at V and 9 bases at J; junction bases unmatched: 3. CDR3 length equals 11 residues. From germline, CDR1 is PRHDT and CDR2 FYEKMQ (reference sequence). In DNA, the CDR3 is TGTGCCAGCAAGGGCGGGGGCATTCAGTACTTC. Translating gives CASKGGGIQYF.

This clone appeared a single time. The rearrangement links TRBV28 to TRBJ1-2; D call uncertain. The CDR3 consists of 13 residues. The germline V gene encodes CDR1 MDHEN and CDR2 SYDVKM. Trimming took 1 base from V and 8 from J, leaving 11 bases between them. The CDR3 DNA reads as TGTGCCAGCAGTTTATCTACGGGATGGGGCTACACCTTC. Its protein is CASSLSTGWGYTF.

V is TRBV5-1 and J is TRBJ2-5; 7 nucleotides match TRBD1. This CDR3 is built from 13 residues. Per germline, CDR1 SGHRS and CDR2 YFSETQ. V lost 4 bases to trimming and J lost 3 bases; unmatched junction nucleotides: 3. The DNA for the CDR3 is TGCGCCAGCAGCAAGGGGGCGAAAGAGACCCAGTACTTC. Protein product: CASSKGAKETQYF.

J is TRBJ1-5 and V is TRBV5-1; D is unclear. Trimming removed 5 bases at V and 5 bases at J, with 11 bases between. CDR1 and CDR2 from the germline V gene are SGHRS and YFSETQ. The CDR3 runs 13 residues. The DNA for the CDR3 is TGCGCCAGCAGGGAGGAGCGGGATCAGCCCCAGCATTTT. Translating it yields CASREERDQPQHF. The variable domain in full, with the rest retrieved from reference TRBV5-1 and TRBJ1-5, is KAGVTQTPRYLIKTRGQQVTLSCSPISGHRSVSWYQQTPGQGLQFLFEYFSETQRNKGNFPGRFSGRQFSNSRSEMNVSTLELGDSALYLCASREERDQPQHFGDGTRLSIL.

In DNA form, the CDR3 reads TGTGCCAGCCGGTTCAACAGGGCTCCAACCGGGGAGCTGTTTTTT. It is translated as CASRFNRAPTGELFF. The chain is built from TRBV2 and TRBJ2-2; D is possibly TRBD1 (6 bases). Germline lookup yields CDR1 SNHLY and CDR2 FYNNEI. The CDR3 runs to 15 residues. Trimming cost V 8 bases and J 5 bases, with 18 bases left between them.

This chain uses TRBV6-6 with TRBJ2-7; 7 bases are shared with TRBD2. Germline lookup yields CDR1 MNHNY and CDR2 SVGAGI (reference sequence). The CDR3 length is 15 residues. The junction had 5 bases not matched to a gene; V was cut back by 0 bases and J by 3 bases. The DNA for the CDR3 is TGTGCCAGCAGTTACTCCGGGACTACTCACTACGAGCAGTACTTC. Encoded protein: CASSYSGTTHYEQYF.

The CDR3 loop reads CASSAGAKGGLNTEAFF. The DNA of the CDR3 is TGTGCCAGCAGCGCCGGAGCCAAAGGGGGCCTGAACACTGAAGCTTTCTTT. This chain uses TRBV9 with TRBJ1-1; 7 nucleotides agree with TRBD1. The CDR3 length is 17 residues. Germline CDR1 is SGDLS and CDR2 is YYNGEE. J lost 0 bases, V lost 3 bases, and 11 bases had no gene match.

This chain uses TRBV4-1 with TRBJ1-2; 9 nucleotides align to TRBD1. V dropped 1 base and J dropped 8; count of bases not matched to a gene: 5. Germline V gene sequence: CDR1 MGHRA, CDR2 YSYEKL. This CDR3 contains 14 residues. The CDR3: CASSQGTGDGGYTF. CDR3 bases: TGCGCCAGCAGCCAAGGGACAGGGGACGGCGGCTACACCTTC.

This sequence joins TRBV6-2 or TRBV6-3 and TRBJ1-5, with no clear D. The CDR3 loop spans 14 amino acids. The germline V gene encodes CDR1 MNHEY and CDR2 SVGEGT. Trimming removed 4 bases from V and 1 base from J, with 8 bases in between. The CDR3 reads CASSWSRSNQPQHF. CDR3 DNA sequence: TGTGCCAGCAGTTGGAGTCGGAGCAATCAGCCCCAGCATTTT.

This chain joins TRBV7-9 and TRBJ2-1; 14 nucleotides align to TRBD2. V lost 10 bases and J lost 7; bases outside the gene matches: 9. The CDR3 is made up of 15 amino acids. CDR1 and CDR2 from the germline V gene are SEHNR and FQNEAQ (reference sequence). The CDR3 DNA reads TGTGCCACCGCGGGACTAGCGGGAGCGACGAATGAGCAGTTCTTC. Translated: CATAGLAGATNEQFF.

The CDR3 sequence: CASSLDRSMNTEAFF. CDR3 nucleotide sequence: TGTGCCAGCAGCTTAGACAGGTCCATGAACACTGAAGCTTTCTTT. The gene calls are TRBV7-2 and TRBJ1-1; maybe TRBD1 (5 bases). Germline values: CDR1 SGHTA, CDR2 FQGNSA. Trimming removed 1 base from V and 0 bases from J, with 9 bases in between. CDR3 length: 15 residues. Together with reference TRBV7-2 and TRBJ1-1, the CDR3 gives the full variable domain: GAGVSQSPSNKVTEKGKDVELRCDPISGHTALYWYRQSLGQGLEFLIYFQGNSAPDKSGLPSDRFSAERTGGSVSTLTIQRTQQEDSAVYLCASSLDRSMNTEAFFGQGTRLTVV.

The chain carries TRBV11-2 and TRBJ2-1; TRBD2 might be the D (6 bases). The CDR3 length is 15 residues. The germline V gene encodes CDR1 SGHAT and CDR2 FQNNGV. The V and J ends lost 1 base and 3 bases respectively, with 10 bases between them. CDR3 bases: TGTGCCAGCAGCTTAGGGCGGGGACGCTACAATGAGCAGTTCTTC. Its protein product is CASSLGRGRYNEQFF.

The genes are TRBV4-3 and TRBJ2-7; 7 nucleotides align to TRBD2. The CDR3 has 15 residues. CDR1 is LGHNA and CDR2 is YSLEER in the germline V gene. Trimming at V came to 1 base and at J to 3 bases, leaving 6 bases not matched to a gene. CDR3 nucleotides: TGCGCCAGCAGCCAAGCGAGTAGCGGGCGCTACGAGCAGTACTTC. Protein sequence: CASSQASSGRYEQYF.

This clone has only one observation. The rearrangement uses TRBV5-1 and TRBJ2-3; D is unclear. Germline-derived CDR1 and CDR2 are SGHRS and YFSETQ. The CDR3 has 14 residues. The V and J ends lost 1 base and 6 bases respectively, with 12 bases between them. The CDR3 sequence: CASSLQAMSDTQYF. Written as DNA, the CDR3 is TGCGCCAGCAGCTTGCAGGCGATGTCGGATACGCAGTATTTT.

This chain connects TRBV6-2 or TRBV6-3 to TRBJ2-7, with TRBD1 as a possible D gene (5 bases). Trimming left V 1 base short and J 3 bases short, with 13 bases between. CDR1 and CDR2 from the germline V gene are MNHEY and SVGEGT. This CDR3 region has 15 residues. The CDR3 is CASSYWEGAYYEQYF. In DNA form, the CDR3 reads TGTGCCAGCAGTTACTGGGAAGGGGCCTACTACGAGCAGTACTTC.